This T cell receptor beta chain is drawn from a study of OX40 agonist ivuxolimab in advanced cancers. V shed 10 bases and J shed 0 bases, with 24 bases lying between them. The CDR3 is 18 residues long. CDR1 and CDR2 from the germline V gene are SGHAT and FQDESV (reference sequence). TCRdb keeps only in-frame clones here, not all; method: immunoSEQ multiplex PCR. This sample has roughly 86,000 clones, with over 80% found just once. Sequenced here: CD4+ or CD8+ T cells sorted from blood, sampled in a trial of the OX40 agonist ivuxolimab. This chain links TRBV11-1 with TRBJ2-2; TRBD2 is a possible D gene (6 bases). The origin of this receptor is an adult with an advanced solid tumor such as melanoma, head and neck, liver or kidney cancer. CDR3 nucleotides: TGTGCCATCACCACTAGGGGCGGGATTACTTCGAACACCGGGGAGCTGTTTTTT. The encoded protein is CAITTRGGITSNTGELFF.